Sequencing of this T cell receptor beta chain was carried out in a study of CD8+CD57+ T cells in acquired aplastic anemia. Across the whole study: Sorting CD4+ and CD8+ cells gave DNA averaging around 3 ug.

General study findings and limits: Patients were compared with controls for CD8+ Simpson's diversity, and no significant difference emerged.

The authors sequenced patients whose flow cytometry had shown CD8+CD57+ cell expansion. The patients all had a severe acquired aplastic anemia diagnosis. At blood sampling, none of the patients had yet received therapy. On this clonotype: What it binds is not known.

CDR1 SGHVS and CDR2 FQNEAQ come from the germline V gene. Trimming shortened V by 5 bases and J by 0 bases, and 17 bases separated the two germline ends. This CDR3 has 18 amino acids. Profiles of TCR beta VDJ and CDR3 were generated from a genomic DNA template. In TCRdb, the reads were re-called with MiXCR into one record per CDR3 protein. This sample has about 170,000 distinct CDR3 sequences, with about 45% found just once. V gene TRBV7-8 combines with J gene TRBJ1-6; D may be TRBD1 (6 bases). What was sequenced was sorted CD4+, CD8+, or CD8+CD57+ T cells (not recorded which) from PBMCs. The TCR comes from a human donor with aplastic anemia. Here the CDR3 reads CASSTDRDLSSYNSPLHF. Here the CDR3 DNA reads TGTGCCAGCAGCACGGACAGAGACTTAAGCTCCTATAATTCACCCCTCCACTTT.